Listed here is a single T cell receptor beta chain. These data come from a study of OX40 agonist ivuxolimab in advanced cancers. Across the study: Participants could have had prior anti-PD-1, anti-PD-L1 or anti-CTLA-4 therapy, and approximately 37% had some.

The V end was cut by 4 bases, the J end by 5 bases, with 14 bases between. From germline, CDR1 is SGHAT and CDR2 FQNNGV. This CDR3 comprises 14 residues. Sampled blood was obtained at baseline, cycle 4 day 1, and cycle 7 day 1. Method: immunoSEQ multiplex PCR; TCRdb's copy keeps in-frame clones and lacks some. Altogether tens of thousands of clones are present, about three quarters being singletons, with the ten largest covering 12%. The material sequenced was CD4+ or CD8+ T cells sorted from blood, taken in a trial of the OX40 agonist ivuxolimab. This clonotype was obtained from an adult with an advanced solid tumor such as melanoma, head and neck, liver or kidney cancer. J is TRBJ2-5 and V is TRBV11-2; perhaps TRBD2 as D (6 bases). CDR3 amino acids: CASSSGTFWETQYF. CDR3 sequence (DNA): TGTGCCAGCAGCTCCGGGACTTTCTGGGAGACCCAGTACTTC.